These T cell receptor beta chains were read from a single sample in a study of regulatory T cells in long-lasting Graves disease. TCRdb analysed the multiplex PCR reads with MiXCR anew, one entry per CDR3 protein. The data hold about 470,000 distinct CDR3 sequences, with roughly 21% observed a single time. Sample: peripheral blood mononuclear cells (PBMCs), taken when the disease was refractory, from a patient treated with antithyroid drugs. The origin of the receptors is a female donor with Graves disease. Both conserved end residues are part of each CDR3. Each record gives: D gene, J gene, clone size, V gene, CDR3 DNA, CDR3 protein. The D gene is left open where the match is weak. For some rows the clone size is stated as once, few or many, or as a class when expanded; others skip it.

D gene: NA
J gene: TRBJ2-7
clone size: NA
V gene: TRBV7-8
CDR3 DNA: TGTGCCAGCAGCTTAGCGTTGACCCCCTACGAGCAGTACTTC
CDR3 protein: CASSLALTPYEQYF

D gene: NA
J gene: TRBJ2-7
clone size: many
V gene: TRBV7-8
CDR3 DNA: TGTGCCAGCAGCTTAGTATCCGAGTCCTACGAGCAGTACTTC
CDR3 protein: CASSLVSESYEQYF

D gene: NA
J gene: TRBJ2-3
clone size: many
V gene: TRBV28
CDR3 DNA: TGTGCCAGCAGTTACAGCGCAGATACGCAGTATTTT
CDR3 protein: CASSYSADTQYF

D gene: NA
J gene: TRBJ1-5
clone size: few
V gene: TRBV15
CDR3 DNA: TGTGCCACCAGCAGAAGGGGCGGCAATCAGCCCCAGCATTTT
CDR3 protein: CATSRRGGNQPQHF

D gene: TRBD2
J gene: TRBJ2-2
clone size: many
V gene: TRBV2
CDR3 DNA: TGTGCCACCACAAGTGACGGGGGGGGCCGCGCCGGGGAGCTGTTTTTT
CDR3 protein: CATTSDGGGRAGELFF

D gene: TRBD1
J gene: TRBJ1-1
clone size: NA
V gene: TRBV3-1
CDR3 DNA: TGTGCCAGCAGCCCCCGGGACAGGGATCGGTCCACTGAAGCTTTCTTT
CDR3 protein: CASSPRDRDRSTEAFF

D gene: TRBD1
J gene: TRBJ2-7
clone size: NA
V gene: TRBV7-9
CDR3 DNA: TGTGCCAGCAGCTCCACCGCCGGGACAGTAACCTACGAGCAGTACTTC
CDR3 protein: CASSSTAGTVTYEQYF

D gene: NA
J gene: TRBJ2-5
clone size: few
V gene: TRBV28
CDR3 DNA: TGTGCCAGCAGCCAAGGTAGTACTCAGGAGACCCAGTACTTC
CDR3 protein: CASSQGSTQETQYF

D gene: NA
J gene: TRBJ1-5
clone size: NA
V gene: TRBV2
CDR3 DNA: TGTGCCAGCAGTGATCGTGGGGTAGGGCAGCCCCAGCATTTT
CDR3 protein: CASSDRGVGQPQHF

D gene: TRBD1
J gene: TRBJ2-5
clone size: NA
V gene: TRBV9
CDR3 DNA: TGTGCCAGCAGCGTAGGGACAGGGGGCTTCCAAGAGACCCAGTACTTC
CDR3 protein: CASSVGTGGFQETQYF

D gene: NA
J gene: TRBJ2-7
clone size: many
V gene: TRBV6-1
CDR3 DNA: TGTGCCAGCATGGGGAACTACGAGCAGTACTTC
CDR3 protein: CASMGNYEQYF

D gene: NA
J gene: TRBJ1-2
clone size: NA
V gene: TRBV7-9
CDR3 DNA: TGTGCCAGCACCCGTCAAGACTATGGCTACACCTTC
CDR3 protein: CASTRQDYGYTF

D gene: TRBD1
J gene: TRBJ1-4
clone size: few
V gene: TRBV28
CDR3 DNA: TGTGCCAGCAGTTTAACCGGGACAGGGCCGACTAATGAAAAACTGTTTTTT
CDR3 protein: CASSLTGTGPTNEKLFF

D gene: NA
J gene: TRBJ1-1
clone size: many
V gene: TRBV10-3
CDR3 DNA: TGTGCCATCAGTGAGTTGGGTGAGAGGGGCGTCACGAACACTGAAGCTTTCTTT
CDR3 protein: CAISELGERGVTNTEAFF

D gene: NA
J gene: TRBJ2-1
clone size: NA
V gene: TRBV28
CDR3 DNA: TGTGCCAGCAGTGAGGGGGGGGTTTCCTACAATGAGCAGTTCTTC
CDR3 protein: CASSEGGVSYNEQFF

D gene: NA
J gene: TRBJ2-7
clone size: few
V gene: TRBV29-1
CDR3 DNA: TGCAGCGTGTGTTGGGCGGACCACTACGAGCAGTACTTC
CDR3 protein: CSVCWADHYEQYF

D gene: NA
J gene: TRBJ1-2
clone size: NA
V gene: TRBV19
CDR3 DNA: TGTGCCAGTAGTGTCGCATCCGGGACAAATCGCGGCTACACCTTC
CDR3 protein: CASSVASGTNRGYTF

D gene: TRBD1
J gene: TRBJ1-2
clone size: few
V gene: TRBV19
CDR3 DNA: TGTGCCAGTAGTTTTATAGCACAGGGGAACTATGGCTACACCTTC
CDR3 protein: CASSFIAQGNYGYTF

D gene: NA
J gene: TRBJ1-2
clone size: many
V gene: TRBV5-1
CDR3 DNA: TGCGCCAGCAGGATCGACGCAAACTATGGCTACACCTTC
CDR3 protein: CASRIDANYGYTF

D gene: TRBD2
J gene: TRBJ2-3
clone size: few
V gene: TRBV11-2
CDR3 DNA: TGTGCCAGCAGCTTAGAGGCGGGAGGTCGAGATACGCAGTATTTT
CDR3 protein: CASSLEAGGRDTQYF

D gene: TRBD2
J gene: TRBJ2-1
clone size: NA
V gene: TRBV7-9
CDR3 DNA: TGTGCCAGCAGCTTACTTGGACTAGCGGCCCTCGCCAATGAGCAGTTCTTC
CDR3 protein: CASSLLGLAALANEQFF

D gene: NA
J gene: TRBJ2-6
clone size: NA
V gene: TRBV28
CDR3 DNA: TGTGCCAGCAGTGAATCCGCCTCCAGCTCTGGGGCCAACGTCCTGACTTTC
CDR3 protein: CASSESASSSGANVLTF

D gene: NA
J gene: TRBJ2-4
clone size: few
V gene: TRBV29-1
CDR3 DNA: TGCAGCGTTTTCCTCAGAAAAAACATTCAGTACTTC
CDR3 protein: CSVFLRKNIQYF

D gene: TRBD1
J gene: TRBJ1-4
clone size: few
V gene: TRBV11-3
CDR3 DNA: TGTGCCAGCAGCTTAAAGGGACAGGCGAATGAAAAACTGTTTTTT
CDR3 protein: CASSLKGQANEKLFF

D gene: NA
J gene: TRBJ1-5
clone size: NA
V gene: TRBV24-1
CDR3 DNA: TGTGCCACCAGTGCCACAGGGAAACCCCAGCATTTT
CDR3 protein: CATSATGKPQHF